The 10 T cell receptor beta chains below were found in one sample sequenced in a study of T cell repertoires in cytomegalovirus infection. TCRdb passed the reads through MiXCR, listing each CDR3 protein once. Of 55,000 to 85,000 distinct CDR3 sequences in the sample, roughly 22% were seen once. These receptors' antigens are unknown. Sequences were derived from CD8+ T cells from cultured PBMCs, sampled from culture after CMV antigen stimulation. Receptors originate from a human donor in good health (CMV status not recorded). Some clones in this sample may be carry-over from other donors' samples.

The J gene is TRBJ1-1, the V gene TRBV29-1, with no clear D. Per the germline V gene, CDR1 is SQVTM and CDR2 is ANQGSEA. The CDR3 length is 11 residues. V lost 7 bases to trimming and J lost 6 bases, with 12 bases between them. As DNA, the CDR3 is TGCAGCGCCCCTGGGGTGGCTGAAGCTTTCTTT. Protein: CSAPGVAEAFF.

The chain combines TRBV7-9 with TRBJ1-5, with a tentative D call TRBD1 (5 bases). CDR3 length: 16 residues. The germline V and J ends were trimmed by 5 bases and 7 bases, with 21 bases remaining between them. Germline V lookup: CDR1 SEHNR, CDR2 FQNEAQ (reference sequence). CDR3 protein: CASSTSREPRGQPQHF. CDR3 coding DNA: TGTGCCAGCAGCACCTCCAGGGAGCCTCGGGGGCAGCCCCAGCATTTT.

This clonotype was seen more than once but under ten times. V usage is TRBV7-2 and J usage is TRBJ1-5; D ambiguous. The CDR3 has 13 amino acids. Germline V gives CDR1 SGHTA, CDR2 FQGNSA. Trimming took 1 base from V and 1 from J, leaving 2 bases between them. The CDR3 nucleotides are TGTGCCAGCAGCTTAGTCAGCAATCAGCCCCAGCATTTT. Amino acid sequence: CASSLVSNQPQHF.

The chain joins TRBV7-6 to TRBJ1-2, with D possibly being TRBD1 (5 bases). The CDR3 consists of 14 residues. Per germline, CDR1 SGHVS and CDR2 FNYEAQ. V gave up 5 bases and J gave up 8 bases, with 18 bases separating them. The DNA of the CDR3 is TGTGCCAGCAGCGGCCGGGGCACCCGGCGGGGCTACACCTTC. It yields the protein CASSGRGTRRGYTF.

CDR3 in DNA: TGTGCCAGCAGTTCCCCCGCGGGGGAGACGACCTCTGGGGCCAACGTCCTGACTTTC. This codes for CASSSPAGETTSGANVLTF. The chain uses TRBV6-5 and TRBJ2-6; 7 nucleotides align to TRBD2. The CDR3 is made up of 19 amino acids. Germline V gives CDR1 MNHEY, CDR2 SVGAGI. Losses at the gene ends were 4 bases for V and 0 bases for J; bases not matched to a gene: 12.

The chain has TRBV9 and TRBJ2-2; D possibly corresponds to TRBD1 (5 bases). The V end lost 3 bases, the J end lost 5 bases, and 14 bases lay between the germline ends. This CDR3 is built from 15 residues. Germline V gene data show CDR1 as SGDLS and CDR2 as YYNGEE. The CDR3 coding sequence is TGTGCCAGCAGCGGGGGCGTTGTTGGTACCGGGGAGCTGTTTTTT. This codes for CASSGGVVGTGELFF. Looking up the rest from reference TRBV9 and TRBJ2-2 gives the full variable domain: DSGVTQTPKHLITATGQRVTLRCSPRSGDLSVYWYQQSLDQGLQFLIQYYNGEERAKGNILERFSAQQFPDLHSELNLSSLELGDSALYFCASSGGVVGTGELFFGEGSRLTVL.

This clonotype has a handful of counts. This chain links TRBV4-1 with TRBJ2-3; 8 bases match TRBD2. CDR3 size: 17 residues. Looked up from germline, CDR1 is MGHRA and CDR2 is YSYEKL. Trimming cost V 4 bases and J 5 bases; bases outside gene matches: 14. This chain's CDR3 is CASSPWAGGVEEDTQYF. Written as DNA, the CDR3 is TGCGCCAGCAGCCCTTGGGCGGGGGGTGTGGAGGAAGATACGCAGTATTTT.

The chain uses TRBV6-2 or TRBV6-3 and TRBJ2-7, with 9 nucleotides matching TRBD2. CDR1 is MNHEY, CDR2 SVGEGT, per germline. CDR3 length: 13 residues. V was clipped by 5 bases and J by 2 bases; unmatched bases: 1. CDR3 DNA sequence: TGTGCCAGCAGTCAGCGGGGGGCCTACGAGCAGTACTTC. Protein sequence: CASSQRGAYEQYF.

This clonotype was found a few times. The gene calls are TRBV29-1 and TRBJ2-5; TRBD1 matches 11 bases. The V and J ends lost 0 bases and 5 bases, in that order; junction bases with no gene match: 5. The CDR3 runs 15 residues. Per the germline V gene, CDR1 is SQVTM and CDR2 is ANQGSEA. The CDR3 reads CSVEDRDRGLETQYF. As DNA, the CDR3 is TGCAGCGTTGAAGACCGGGACAGGGGGTTGGAGACCCAGTACTTC.

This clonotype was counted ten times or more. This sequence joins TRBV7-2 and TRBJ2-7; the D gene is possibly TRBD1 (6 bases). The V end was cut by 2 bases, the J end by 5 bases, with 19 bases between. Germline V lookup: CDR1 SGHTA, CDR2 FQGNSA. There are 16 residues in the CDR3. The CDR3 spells CASSLSYDRIRNEQYF. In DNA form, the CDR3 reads TGTGCCAGCAGCTTATCCTATGACAGGATAAGGAACGAGCAGTACTTC.